The 25 T cell receptor beta chains given below trace back to one sample, sequenced in a study of shared clonotypes between healthy human individuals. TCRdb's copy holds only in-frame clones and misses some; the assay was immunoSEQ multiplex PCR. The sample consists of about 2.3 million clones, 85% to 95% of them appearing once. Specimen: naive CD4+ T cells from PBMCs. Noted subset: CD45RA+ positively selected. Receptors were obtained from a young man in good health. Some clones in this sample may be carry-over from other donors' samples.

The chain has TRBV2 and TRBJ1-2; TRBD1 matches 9 bases. Trimming took 6 bases from V and 7 from J; bases not matched to a gene: 9. Germline lookup yields CDR1 SNHLY and CDR2 FYNNEI. This CDR3 spans 14 amino acids. As DNA, the CDR3 is TGTGCCAGCAGCGGGACAGGGCGAGGTAGTGGCTACACCTTC. It yields the protein CASSGTGRGSGYTF.

Comments on this clone: Other DNA sequences from this sample encode an identical CDR3 as well. This sequence joins TRBV10-3 and TRBJ2-3; D gene ambiguous. Germline-derived CDR1 and CDR2 are ENHRY and SYGVKD. Between the trimmed V and J ends, which lost 0 bases and 4 bases, there was a span of 5 bases. The CDR3 covers 13 residues. The CDR3 coding sequence is TGTGCCATCAGTGAGTCCAGCCCAGATACGCAGTATTTT. Translation gives CAISESSPDTQYF.

A note on this clone: The sample carries other DNA sequences with the same CDR3. The chain recombines TRBV7-2 with TRBJ1-2; D is undetermined. The ends were cut back, 1 base at V and 4 bases at J, with 10 bases in the middle. The CDR3 runs to 14 residues. CDR1 and CDR2 from the germline V gene are SGHTA and FQGNSA. CDR3 loop: CASSLVRGSYGYTF. The CDR3 bases are TGTGCCAGCAGCTTAGTGCGGGGTAGCTATGGCTACACCTTC.

This chain connects TRBV4-3 to TRBJ1-5; D unresolved. Trimming stripped 1 base from V and 4 bases from J, with 5 bases between. This CDR3 has 13 amino acids. The germline CDR1 and CDR2 sequences are LGHNA and YSLEER. The CDR3 DNA reads as TGCGCCAGCAGCCAAGGGAGGAATCAGCCCCAGCATTTT. The encoded protein is CASSQGRNQPQHF.

The V gene is TRBV28, the J gene TRBJ2-2, with D tentatively TRBD1 (5 bases). Per the germline V gene, CDR1 is MDHEN and CDR2 is SYDVKM. The V end lost 3 bases, the J end lost 7 bases, and 24 bases lay between the germline ends. The CDR3 extends over 18 amino acids. In DNA form, the CDR3 reads TGTGCCAGCAGTTTGCCAAAGCAGGGTGCTTCGAACGGCGGGGAGCTGTTTTTT. Its translation: CASSLPKQGASNGGELFF.

This clone was seen just once. The V and J genes are TRBV5-4 and TRBJ2-7; 13 bases fit TRBD2. J gave up 3 bases and V 4 bases, and 4 bases lay outside the gene matches. The CDR3 extends over 15 amino acids. Germline assignment: CDR1 SGHNT and CDR2 YYREEE (reference sequence). CDR3 in amino acids: CASSARTSGSYEQYF. CDR3 in DNA: TGTGCCAGCAGCGCCAGGACTAGCGGGAGCTACGAGCAGTACTTC.

V is TRBV6-5 and J is TRBJ1-3; no clear D. Trimming took off 5 bases at V and 4 bases at J, with 9 bases between the two ends. The germline CDR1 and CDR2 sequences are MNHEY and SVGAGI. This CDR3 comprises 13 residues. The CDR3 DNA follows: TGTGCCAGCAGTCCGCCCGTCGGAAACACCATATATTTT. This gives the protein CASSPPVGNTIYF.

This sequence joins TRBV28 and TRBJ1-5; TRBD1 might be the D (6 bases). The germline gives CDR1 MDHEN, CDR2 SYDVKM. V dropped 2 bases and J dropped 9 bases, with 35 bases sitting between them. This CDR3 region has 21 residues. The DNA for the CDR3 is TGTGCCAGCAGTTTACCATTTACTCCTACGTCCCGCCCCCGACAGGAGAGGCCCCAGCATTTT. It is translated as CASSLPFTPTSRPRQERPQHF.

The gene calls are TRBV5-4 and TRBJ2-3; 10 nucleotides match TRBD1. Germline CDR1 and CDR2: SGHNT and YYREEE (reference sequence). This CDR3 is built from 16 residues. The V gene end was trimmed by 0 bases and the J gene end by 5 bases; junction bases not matched to a gene: 6. The CDR3 DNA is TGTGCCAGCAGCTTGGGGGGGACAGGGGCCGGAGATACGCAGTATTTT. Its protein is CASSLGGTGAGDTQYF.

J is TRBJ2-1 and V is TRBV5-4, with TRBD1 matching over 7 bases. Trimming took 4 bases from V and 3 from J; bases not matched to a gene: 10. Germline V gene lookup returns CDR1 SGHNT and CDR2 YYREEE (reference sequence). The CDR3 is 16 residues long. Here the CDR3 DNA reads TGTGCCAGCAGCCGGACAGGCCCATTCGGCTACAATGAGCAGTTCTTC. This sequence encodes CASSRTGPFGYNEQFF. Together with reference TRBV5-4 and TRBJ2-1, the CDR3 gives the full variable domain: ETGVTQSPTHLIKTRGQQVTLRCSSQSGHNTVSWYQQALGQGPQFIFQYYREEENGRGNFPPRFSGLQFPNYSSELNVNALELDDSALYLCASSRTGPFGYNEQFFGPGTRLTVL.

The chain links TRBV7-2 to TRBJ2-1; 13 bases map to TRBD2. The CDR3 spans 16 residues. V lost 2 bases, J lost 8 bases, and 6 bases stayed unmatched. CDR1 is SGHTA, CDR2 FQGNSA, per germline. CDR3 sequence (DNA): TGTGCCAGCAGCTTACCCGGACTAGCGGGAGACGATGAGCAGTTCTTC. Translated, it gives CASSLPGLAGDDEQFF.

The chain is built from TRBV5-6 and TRBJ1-2; D uncertain. This CDR3 is built from 13 residues. Trimming took off 1 base at V and 2 bases at J, with 6 bases between the two ends. From germline, CDR1 is SGHDT and CDR2 YYEEEE. Written as DNA, the CDR3 is TGTGCCAGCAGCTTGACCTCAAACTATGGCTACACCTTC. Translating gives CASSLTSNYGYTF.

The chain uses TRBV19 and TRBJ2-1; 7 bases line up with TRBD2. Losses at the gene ends were 7 bases for V and 1 base for J; bases not matched to a gene: 4. Germline CDR1 and CDR2: LNHDA and SQIVND (reference sequence). This CDR3 has 14 amino acids. The CDR3 DNA follows: TGTGCCAGTAAACTAGCGCCTTCCTACAATGAGCAGTTCTTC. This sequence encodes CASKLAPSYNEQFF.

This chain uses TRBV19 with TRBJ2-1; D could derive from TRBD1 or TRBD2 (6 bases each). Germline assignment: CDR1 LNHDA and CDR2 SQIVND (reference sequence). The CDR3 spans 16 residues. The V end was cut by 4 bases, the J end by 5 bases, with 18 bases between. CDR3: CASSRGARREHNEQFF. The CDR3 DNA is TGTGCCAGTAGTAGGGGGGCGAGGAGGGAACACAATGAGCAGTTCTTC.

CDR3 residues: CASSLPTTGEDYGYTF. CDR3 nucleotides: TGTGCCAGCAGTTTACCCACGACAGGGGAGGACTATGGCTACACCTTC. This rearrangement joins TRBV28 to TRBJ1-2; 8 bases align to TRBD1. Trimming cost V 2 bases and J 3 bases; bases outside gene matches: 8. The CDR3 runs to 16 residues. Germline CDR1 reads MDHEN; CDR2 reads SYDVKM.

The J gene is TRBJ2-5, the V gene TRBV4-1, with TRBD2 as a possible D gene (5 bases). Germline V gives CDR1 MGHRA, CDR2 YSYEKL. The V and J ends lost 4 bases and 1 base respectively, with 10 bases between them. There are 14 residues in the CDR3. Here the CDR3 DNA reads TGCGCCAGCAGCCGTGGACTTCTCCAAGAGACCCAGTACTTC. As protein: CASSRGLLQETQYF.

The chain carries TRBV6-5 and TRBJ1-4; weak D call: TRBD1 (5 bases). This CDR3 has 13 residues. Germline loops: CDR1 MNHEY, CDR2 SVGAGI. V gave up 5 bases and J gave up 11 bases, with 15 bases separating them. The CDR3 DNA reads TGTGCCAGCAGTCCCACCATCCGGGACAAACTGTTTTTT. It translates to CASSPTIRDKLFF.

This clone was seen once. This specimen includes other DNA sequences encoding the same CDR3. The rearrangement uses TRBV2 and TRBJ2-1; TRBD1 is a possible D gene (5 bases). Trimming left V 2 bases short and J 10 bases short, with 9 bases between. Looked up from germline, CDR1 is SNHLY and CDR2 is FYNNEI. The CDR3 is made up of 12 amino acids. CDR3 DNA: TGTGCCAGCAGTGAAAGGGGTGGGGAGCAGTTCTTC. Translation gives CASSERGGEQFF.

The count of this clone is one. The chain joins TRBV2 to TRBJ2-5; a weak D match, TRBD1 (5 bases). This CDR3 comprises 14 residues. Trimming stripped 8 bases from V and 2 bases from J, with 15 bases between. CDR1 SNHLY and CDR2 FYNNEI come from the germline V gene. The CDR3 protein is CASADRQIQETQYF. The CDR3, as DNA: TGTGCCAGCGCTGACCGACAGATTCAAGAGACCCAGTACTTC.

The J gene is TRBJ2-7, the V gene TRBV2, with TRBD2 identical over 10 bases. Germline V gives CDR1 SNHLY, CDR2 FYNNEI. The CDR3 sequence is 13 residues long. V was pared by 5 bases and J by 9 bases, with 7 bases of the junction left unmatched. CDR3 residues: CASSSSGSAGQYF. CDR3 nucleotide sequence: TGTGCCAGCAGTTCTAGCGGGAGTGCCGGGCAGTACTTC.

This clone appeared once. The DNA for the CDR3 is TGTGCCAGCAGTTTAAGGTTTTTAGGAGTGGGGGCGGATGGCTATGGCTACACCTTC. Translating it yields CASSLRFLGVGADGYGYTF. V usage is TRBV27 and J usage is TRBJ1-2; TRBD1 might be the D (6 bases). The CDR3 extends over 19 amino acids. Germline CDR1 is MNHEY and CDR2 is SMNVEV (reference sequence). Trimming removed 2 bases at V and 4 bases at J, with 26 bases between.

A note on this clone: The same CDR3 arises from other DNA sequences in this sample as well. V usage is TRBV28 and J usage is TRBJ1-2, with D possibly being TRBD1 (5 bases). The CDR3 has 12 amino acids. V lost 4 bases, J lost 5 bases, and 8 bases lay in between. Germline V CDR1 and CDR2: MDHEN, SYDVKM. CDR3: CASSSGGYGYTF. DNA for the CDR3: TGTGCCAGCAGTTCCGGGGGTTATGGCTACACCTTC.

This rearrangement joins TRBV28 to TRBJ1-2; D not certain. The CDR3 consists of 12 residues. Germline V gives CDR1 MDHEN, CDR2 SYDVKM. Trimming took 3 bases from V and 7 from J, leaving 9 bases between them. DNA of the CDR3: TGTGCCAGCAGTTTTCCGGGGAGTGGCTACACCTTC. This translates into CASSFPGSGYTF.

The chain has TRBV6-1 and TRBJ1-5; D remains unclear. Per germline, CDR1 MNHNS and CDR2 SASEGT. CDR3 size: 15 residues. V was clipped by 3 bases and J by 5 bases, with 14 bases between them. The CDR3 loop is CASSEIQVLDQPQHF. CDR3 sequence (DNA): TGTGCCAGCAGTGAGATTCAGGTCCTTGATCAGCCCCAGCATTTT.

The chain carries TRBV14 and TRBJ2-7; D unresolved. The CDR3 has 14 residues. Germline values: CDR1 SGHDN, CDR2 FVKESK. V shed 1 base and J shed 3 bases, with 10 bases lying between them. CDR3 loop: CASSQGNFFYEQYF. The CDR3 DNA reads TGTGCCAGCAGCCAAGGCAATTTTTTCTACGAGCAGTACTTC.